Below are 9 T cell receptor beta chains sequenced from a single sample in a study of blood T cell repertoires in COVID-19. Profiling relied on immunoSEQ multiplex PCR, and the TCRdb table lists in-frame clones only, not all of them. Seen here are approximately 250,000 clones, about 89% observed once, and the top ten hold around 1.6%. Sequencing was carried out using peripheral blood. Every receptor here comes from a woman aged 55-69 years who had recovered from COVID-19.

The chain combines TRBV6-5 with TRBJ2-1; TRBD2 aligns across 8 bases. The CDR3 is made up of 14 amino acids. Germline V gene data show CDR1 as MNHEY and CDR2 as SVGAGI. With 2 bases clipped from V and 7 bases from J, the junction kept 4 bases outside the gene matches. For the CDR3, the DNA is TGTGCCAGCAGTTACGAGCGGGGGCCTAATGAGCAGTTCTTC. Its translation is CASSYERGPNEQFF.

J is TRBJ2-2 and V is TRBV6-4, with 12 bases identical to TRBD2. The V segment lost 3 bases and the J segment 4 bases; nucleotides outside the gene matches: 0. In germline, CDR1 is MRHNA, CDR2 SNTAGT. CDR3 size: 15 residues. CDR3 sequence reads: CASSELAGGTGELFF. In nucleotides, the CDR3 is TGTGCCAGCAGTGAACTAGCGGGGGGCACCGGGGAGCTGTTTTTT.

This chain joins TRBV10-3 and TRBJ1-6, with D tentatively TRBD1 (6 bases). The V end was cut by 9 bases, the J end by 8 bases, with 14 bases between. The CDR3 totals 13 residues. Germline-derived CDR1 and CDR2 are ENHRY and SYGVKD. The CDR3 loop is CAITGSDYSPLHF. The CDR3 DNA reads as TGTGCCATTACAGGGTCGGATTATTCACCCCTCCACTTT.

The chain combines TRBV7-3 with TRBJ2-2; the D is unclear. Germline lookup yields CDR1 SGHTA and CDR2 FQGTGA. The ends were cut back, 4 bases at V and 4 bases at J, with 4 bases in the middle. CDR3 length equals 12 residues. The CDR3 loop is CASSSSTGELFF. The CDR3 coding sequence is TGTGCCAGCAGCTCGTCCACCGGGGAGCTGTTTTTT.

This sequence joins TRBV19 and TRBJ1-2, with D possibly TRBD1 on 6 matching bases. V was clipped by 4 bases and J by 1 base, with 13 bases between them. Germline V CDR1 and CDR2: LNHDA, SQIVND (reference sequence). The CDR3 extends over 15 amino acids. The CDR3 DNA sequence: TGTGCCAGTAGTACCCCGGGACACTATAACTATGGCTACACCTTC. Amino acids: CASSTPGHYNYGYTF.

The sample holds one count of this clone. The chain recombines TRBV21-1 with TRBJ1-2. TRBV21-1 is given as a pseudogene. The CDR3 length is 15 residues. The CDR3, as DNA: TGTGCCAGCAGCAAACGCAGACTAACGAACTATGGCTACACCTTC. Translation gives CASSKRRLTNYGYTF.

This chain uses TRBV4-3 with TRBJ1-6, with D perhaps TRBD1 (6 bases). Trimming pared 0 bases from V and 8 bases from J, leaving 11 bases between. There are 15 residues in the CDR3. Germline values: CDR1 LGHNA, CDR2 YSLEER. DNA for the CDR3: TGCGCCAGCAGCCAAGAATGGCAGGGGTATTCACCCCTCCACTTT. Encoded protein: CASSQEWQGYSPLHF.

This chain links TRBV29-1 with TRBJ2-3; D remains unclear. This CDR3 comprises 12 residues. Trimming stripped 0 bases from V and 4 bases from J, with 5 bases between. CDR1 and CDR2 (germline): SQVTM, ANQGSEA. CDR3 sequence (DNA): TGCAGCGTTGAAGATCGGGCAGATACGCAGTATTTT. Its protein product is CSVEDRADTQYF.

J is TRBJ2-7 and V is TRBV9; possible D gene TRBD1, 6 bases. V gave up 0 bases and J gave up 5 bases, with 9 bases separating them. This CDR3 region has 13 residues. Germline V gene sequence: CDR1 SGDLS, CDR2 YYNGEE. CDR3 region: CASSVAGVNEQYF. The DNA of the CDR3 is TGTGCCAGCAGCGTAGCAGGGGTCAACGAGCAGTACTTC.